This TCR beta chain was profiled in a study of control samples from healthy donors and cancer patients. TCRdb's copy holds only in-frame clones and misses some; the assay was immunoSEQ multiplex PCR. The sample lists about 77,000 clones; almost 95% were seen once. Per germline, CDR1 KGHDR and CDR2 SFDVKD. V shed 3 bases and J shed 5 bases, with 16 bases lying between them. The CDR3 is 15 residues long. Sequencing used blood. This receptor was obtained from a woman aged 60-75 years in good health. The rearrangement links TRBV24-1 to TRBJ2-7; perhaps D is TRBD1 or TRBD2 (5 bases each). CDR3 loop: CATSDRGAAGNEQYF. DNA of the CDR3: TGTGCCACCAGTGATCGAGGGGCGGCGGGCAACGAGCAGTACTTC.